Presented here are 4 T cell receptor beta chains from one specimen sequenced in a study of vaccination effects on CD4 cells after COVID-19. Assay used: immunoSEQ multiplex PCR; TCRdb lists only in-frame clones, some missing. The table has tens of thousands of clones, about 80% seen once. These receptors' targets are unknown. Viral peptide pool expansion of antigen-specific CD4+ T cells preceded sequencing in the ViraFEST assay. CD4+ T cells were isolated after 10 days of culture. In the vaccine recipients, nucleocapsid antibodies were negative and there was no prior SARS-CoV-2 infection. Sequenced here: CD4+ T cells from PBMCs cultured with HCoV-OC43 spike peptides, sampled before COVID-19 vaccination. The subset here: HCoV-OC43 spike overlapping peptide pool stimulation. These receptors were collected from a human donor who received a COVID-19 vaccine.

J is TRBJ2-7 and V is TRBV5-1, with a weak D call TRBD2 (6 bases). Trimming took off 2 bases at V and 0 bases at J, with 12 bases between the two ends. From germline, CDR1 is SGHRS and CDR2 YFSETQ. This CDR3 has 15 amino acids. The CDR3, as DNA: TGCGCCAGCAGCTTACTTAGCGGTAGCTCCTACGAGCAGTACTTC. Protein product: CASSLLSGSSYEQYF. Complete variable domain (other parts from reference TRBV5-1 and TRBJ2-7): KAGVTQTPRYLIKTRGQQVTLSCSPISGHRSVSWYQQTPGQGLQFLFEYFSETQRNKGNFPGRFSGRQFSNSRSEMNVSTLELGDSALYLCASSLLSGSSYEQYFGPGTRLTVT.

The V and J genes are TRBV4-1 and TRBJ1-5; D is perhaps TRBD1 (6 bases). The CDR3 consists of 16 residues. Trimming stripped 4 bases from V and 2 bases from J, with 15 bases between. Germline CDR1 and CDR2: MGHRA and YSYEKL. CDR3 sequence (DNA): TGCGCCAGCAGCCGAAGGGGGGGATGGGGCAATCAGCCCCAGCATTTT. Its translation: CASSRRGGWGNQPQHF.

The rearrangement uses TRBV9 and TRBJ2-7; maybe TRBD1 (5 bases). CDR1 is SGDLS and CDR2 is YYNGEE in the germline V gene. The CDR3 runs to 14 residues. Trimming took off 5 bases at V and 2 bases at J, with 14 bases between the two ends. CDR3 loop: CASSPGIGPYEQYF. CDR3 nucleotides: TGTGCCAGCAGTCCAGGGATTGGCCCCTACGAGCAGTACTTC.

The V gene is TRBV2, the J gene TRBJ2-3; 9 positions agree with TRBD2. The germline CDR1 and CDR2 sequences are SNHLY and FYNNEI. CDR3 size: 14 residues. The J segment lost 5 bases and the V segment lost 8 bases, leaving 8 bases of the junction unmatched. The CDR3 spells CASLGGRGVDTQYF. The CDR3, as DNA: TGTGCCAGCTTAGGCGGGAGGGGGGTAGATACGCAGTATTTT.